This T cell receptor (beta chain) was found in a study of cytomegalovirus exposure and HLA in healthy donors (dated by TCRdb to between 2016 and 2019). Concerning the study at large: According to an earlier analysis of 587 of the donors, about 179 million T cells yielded some 120 million unique TCR beta sequences and around 280 Gb of sequence data. An early release that covered some 640 HLA-typed donors contained 300 to 350 gigabases of sequencing data and around 85 million unique TCR sequences. Among the approximately 400 genotyped donors, around 81% belonged to the genetic ancestry cluster associated with self-reported Caucasian donors. The aim of the study was to test whether cataloging public T cell receptors could identify signatures of past pathogen exposure. The study profiled the T cell repertoires of fewer than 850 subjects by immunosequencing and related them to cytomegalovirus serostatus. A separate validation cohort of approximately 130 different subjects was used in addition to the approximately 640-subject first cohort. High-throughput TCR immunosequencing, statistical association of individual TCRs with disease status, and machine learning were combined to predict cytomegalovirus infection status. A later analysis re-analyzed previously published TCR beta repertoires from hundreds of donors and added high-resolution HLA genotyping to study TCR occurrence patterns. In the later analysis, no new phenotypic data were used to find candidate immune exposures; instead, reliance was placed on TCR beta sequences and their occurrence across donors. An earlier analysis of fewer than 750 of the donors used high-throughput TCR beta sequencing to judge whether each TCR beta V gene segment behaved as functional or pseudogenic. Donor age, sex, ethnicity and CMV serostatus were collected together with the repertoire data. A later genetic analysis used genome-wide SNP genotypes for about 65% of the roughly 700 donors, treating that subset as a discovery cohort. Every discovery cohort repertoire had been produced on one sequencing platform. HLA typing included class I and class II loci at four-digit resolution. Typing coverage varied by locus: roughly 629-640 donors for A, B, C, DRB1 and DQB1; roughly 510 for DQA1; over 600 for DPA1; roughly 470 for DPB1. About five DR-DQ haplotypes were treated as single units for association and clustering because of strong linkage in the cohort. On average, about 240,000 unique TCR beta nucleotide sequences were sequenced per donor among several hundred genotyped donors of the cohort, with about 17% of those sequences being non-productive.

Libraries came from the immunoSEQ multiplex PCR assay. For the multiplex PCR, a mixture combining 60 forward primers for TCR Vbeta segments and 13 reverse primers for TCR Jbeta segments was used. Amplification of the CDR3 region of rearranged TCR beta genes was performed with a multiplex PCR assay on genomic DNA. Amplified TCR beta libraries were sequenced as 87-base-pair reads on the Illumina HiSeq System. The authors' analysis ran thus. A later analysis tallied 75 million to 95 million unique TCR beta chains across the 600 to 700 repertoires, and about 10 million of those chains were shared by two or more donors. To remove PCR and sequencing errors, raw reads were error-corrected and collapsed into unique sequences using a nearest-neighbor algorithm that merged closely related sequences. To assign V, D and J gene segments, CDR3 sequences were aligned to IMGT reference sequences. Each retained sequence needed at least a six-nucleotide match to both a V gene segment and a J gene segment. A rearrangement counted as productive if the CDR3 had no stop codons and remained in frame with V and J, and every other rearrangement counted as non-productive. CDR3 was defined according to IMGT convention as the region running from the second conserved V-encoded cysteine to the conserved J-encoded phenylalanine. In an earlier analysis of more than 550 of the donors, sequences lacking an unambiguous match to a single V gene segment were excluded. In an earlier analysis of 450 to 700 of the donors, V segments were called functional above 56.7% productive rearrangements and were called segregating when the between-donor standard deviation exceeded 5%. A statistical classification framework was developed to diagnose cytomegalovirus status using the catalog of TCR beta chain sequences. In a later analysis, V and J genes were assigned by comparing TCR nucleotide sequences against IMGT/GENE-DB human TR gene sequences. Using the TCRdist pipeline, a later analysis assigned CDR3 sequences along with most-parsimonious VDJ recombination scenarios. In a later analysis, each TCR beta chain was defined by its CDR3 amino acid sequence together with its V-gene family, and reads without a unique V-gene family were excluded. As a way to deal with suspected cross-contamination and a sequencing artifact, a later analysis dropped 640 or so nucleotide sequences that were highly shared and had low generation probability. For each public chain, a later analysis derived a clonal expansion index from normalized ranks of inferred template counts within each repertoire. Generation probabilities in a later analysis came from a VDJ recombination model fitted to out-of-frame rearrangements, and those results were checked against IGoR. Hypergeometric tests were used in a later analysis to score TCR-TCR, TCR-HLA and TCR-CMV co-occurrence, with a repertoire-size bias correction applied to the TCR pairs. In a later analysis, false discovery rates were estimated by permuting HLA or CMV assignments 20 times. In a later analysis, co-occurring TCRs were grouped using DBSCAN, and TCRdist sequence similarity was added for clustering within HLA-allele-positive subsets. For co-occurrence clustering, repertoires with fewer than 30,000 or more than 120,000 public chains were excluded, along with five repertoires with anomalous nucleotide sharing. Drawn from immuneACCESS, this table holds only the in-frame rearrangements with V and J called that TCRdb kept. Clones are partly lost; checked studies trace under half to an unresolved V gene and leave the rest unexplained. V and J calls and clone size are copied from that table; D and trimming were computed from the DNA. This sample lists fewer than 110,000 clones; 65% to 85% were detected once. Of the sample, around 1.9% is held by the ten largest clones.

On the study overall, not on this receptor specifically: In a later analysis, most CMV-associated TCR beta chains were found to appear HLA-restricted, with HLA associations seemingly driven largely by CMV exposure. In a later genetic analysis, fewer N-insertions in productive TCRs were reported among donors in an Asian-associated ancestry cluster than the approximately 710-donor mean. Compared with equally common non-associated chains, HLA-associated TCR beta chains in a later analysis were more clonally expanded and had lower generation probabilities. In the study, approximately 160 TCR beta chains were listed as associated with cytomegalovirus. In this cohort, only TCR beta chains were sequenced, and detectable features were limited by the absence of alpha or paired-chain data. Because counts were too low, 15 to 20 rarely observed V segments, including chromosome 9 orphons, were excluded from the earlier analysis of 587 of the donors. Because some donors lacked HLA typing at each locus, the association tests relied only on the typed subset. At a false discovery rate of 0.05, a later analysis linked 16,000 or so TCR beta sequences to specific HLA alleles. A further reported finding was that TCR beta sequences accurately predicted the HLA-A and HLA-B alleles for most subjects in the first cohort. The authors suggested that the approach could potentially be generalized to other disease states and immunological phenotypes. The presence/absence analyses assumed that sequencing depth was roughly uniform across donors, and that assumption may not be true. A few of the identified cytomegalovirus-associated TCR beta chains were confirmed in vitro to be specific for cytomegalovirus antigens. The classifier was reported to diagnose cytomegalovirus status with high specificity and sensitivity in both the original and validation cohorts. Most TCR sequences were seen in very few donors, while some public TCRs were found in many individuals. Correlated functional status among segregating V segments might reflect linkage disequilibrium, but an unknown experimental factor could not be ruled out. Assigning TCR associations to individual alleles was difficult when HLA alleles, especially DR and DQ, strongly co-occurred. In a later analysis, several top co-occurrence clusters were reported to appear linked to parvovirus B19, influenza, CMV and Epstein-Barr virus. In a later analysis, TCR association rates were found to vary across HLA loci, with the most associated TCRs seen for DRB1 alleles and the fewest for HLA-C alleles. In an earlier analysis of some 540 of the donors, most TCR beta V segments appeared in productive rearrangements about 87% or about 30% of the time, broadly matching IMGT annotations. A cluster of highly shared sequence variants was judged likely to be a technical artifact of the sequencing pipeline. A later genetic analysis associated a missense DCLRE1C variant with V-gene and J-gene trimming of TCR beta chains, and an independent cohort replicated the association. CMV serostatus was the only immune exposure information available for the cohort. Because the 87-base-pair reads could not distinguish some IMGT-functional V segments, including TRBV6-2 and TRBV6-3, those segments were excluded.

With respect to this clone: The target of this receptor is not known. The record has no base qualities; no much larger clone is one base away.

The cohort was made up of 666 healthy bone marrow donors. All cohort members were sampled while nominally healthy, although unrecorded immune exposures were likely present. The donor tested CMV seronegative and was one of the 352 seronegative cohort members. Each donor provided a peripheral blood sample, and peripheral blood mononuclear cells were used for TCR beta sequencing. Genomic DNA was extracted from the blood cell samples with the Qiagen DNeasy Blood Extraction Kit. The germline V gene (reference sequence) supplies CDR1 LNHDA and CDR2 SQIVND. The CDR3 measures 18 amino acids from cysteine to phenylalanine. Of all the DNA, just the CDR3 is kept, 54 bases in frame from base 1. V sheds 2 bases and J sheds 4 bases, leaving 24 bases between their ends.

Recombination connected TRBV19 to TRBJ2-7; matching of 6 bases hints at TRBD2 as the D gene. Sequencing was performed on PBMCs. This TCR was sampled from a woman aged 40 to 50 in good health and CMV-seronegative. CDR3 sequence: CASSIRRDEPPFGYEQYF. The DNA sequence reads TGTGCCAGTAGTATACGGCGGGACGAACCCCCTTTTGGGTACGAGCAGTACTTC.